The clone carrying this T cell receptor (beta chain) was seen many times. Its antigen is still unknown. The source of the sample is a study of Graves' ophthalmopathy and Graves' hyperthyroidism. Whole-study findings and limits: Sensitivity of over 60% and specificity of under 85% were achieved by the model that predicted ophthalmopathy progression.

For repertoire sequencing, the TCR beta CDR3 regions were amplified from RNA transcripts. A first-round RT-PCR used HTBI primers, followed by a second-round multiplex PCR. TCRdb recomputed calls from the multiplex PCR reads with MiXCR, one row per CDR3 protein. The table records hundreds of thousands of distinct CDR3 sequences, approximately 15% of them present only once. This TCR was recovered from a woman younger than 45 with Graves' ophthalmopathy. Sequencing input: blood.

This CDR3 is CASSLEGTVEAFF. In DNA form, the CDR3 reads TGTGCCAGCAGTTTAGAAGGGACAGTTGAAGCTTTCTTT. J is TRBJ1-1 and V is TRBV27, with 7 bases matching TRBD1. This CDR3 spans 13 amino acids. The V and J ends lost 2 bases and 7 bases, in that order; junction bases with no gene match: 4. Germline CDR1 is MNHEY and CDR2 is SMNVEV (reference sequence).